These T cell receptor beta chains were read from a single sample in a study of T cells in Graves' hyperthyroidism and ophthalmopathy. TCRdb analysed the multiplex PCR reads with MiXCR anew, one entry per CDR3 protein. The sample contains approximately 640,000 distinct CDR3 sequences, approximately 42% of which appear only once. What was sequenced was peripheral blood or thyroid tissue (not recorded which). The origin of the receptors is an adult man with Graves' disease, either hyperthyroidism or ophthalmopathy (not recorded which). Each CDR3 is given with its conserved first and last residue. D genes are given only for firm matches. Clone size is shown for a subset of rows, as once, few, many or a class of expanded clone.

CASSEWGLFF,TGTGCCAGCAGTGAATGGGGACTGTTTTTT,TRBV25-1,TRBJ1-4,NA,NA
CAISFDRANNEAFF,TGTGCCATCAGCTTTGACAGGGCGAACAACGAAGCTTTCTTT,TRBV10-3,TRBJ1-1,many,TRBD1
CASSQGGADLPLHF,TGTGCCAGCAGCCAGGGGGGGGCCGATTTACCCCTCCACTTT,TRBV7-8,TRBJ1-6,many,TRBD1
CASSYLGAPWEKLFF,TGTGCCAGCAGTTACTTGGGAGCTCCATGGGAAAAACTGTTTTTT,TRBV10-3,TRBJ1-4,NA,NA
CASSLGQGPQGYTF,TGCGCCAGCAGCCTCGGACAGGGGCCGCAGGGCTACACCTTC,TRBV7-2,TRBJ1-2,NA,TRBD1
CATTIGQSGYTF,TGTGCCACTACAATTGGACAAAGCGGCTACACCTTC,TRBV2,TRBJ1-2,many,NA
CASSSRGYTEAFF,TGTGCCAGCAGCTCCAGGGGCTACACTGAAGCTTTCTTT,TRBV7-9,TRBJ1-1,many,NA
CASSVGGPTYEQYF,TGTGCCAGCAGTGTGGGAGGGCCCACCTACGAGCAGTACTTC,TRBV24-1,TRBJ2-7,NA,TRBD2
CASSQELGPENTEAFF,TGTGCCAGCAGCCAAGAATTAGGACCAGAGAACACTGAAGCTTTCTTT,TRBV7-9,TRBJ1-1,NA,NA
CATGTGELFF,TGTGCCACTGGGACCGGGGAGCTGTTTTTT,TRBV19,TRBJ2-2,NA,NA
CASSTGLGYGYTF,TGTGCCAGCAGTACAGGGTTGGGCTATGGCTACACCTTC,TRBV9,TRBJ1-2,NA,NA
CASSGTAEKLFF,TGTGCCAGCAGCGGGACAGCTGAAAAACTGTTTTTT,TRBV2,TRBJ1-4,many,TRBD1
CASSQSQGDRSKAFF,TGTGCCAGCAGCCAATCGCAGGGGGACAGGTCTAAAGCTTTCTTT,TRBV7-6,TRBJ1-1,NA,TRBD1
CASNPAGNQPQHF,TGTGCCAGCAACCCCGCGGGCAATCAGCCCCAGCATTTT,TRBV2,TRBJ1-5,many,NA
CSARDLGQGAYEQYF,TGCAGTGCTAGAGATTTGGGACAGGGTGCCTACGAGCAGTACTTC,TRBV20-1,TRBJ2-7,NA,TRBD1
CSVEENSAETQYF,TGCAGCGTTGAAGAAAATAGCGCCGAGACCCAGTACTTC,TRBV29-1,TRBJ2-5,many,NA
CASSDFSGDGDEQYF,TGTGCCAGCAGTGACTTCAGCGGGGATGGCGACGAGCAGTACTTC,TRBV11-2,TRBJ2-7,once,TRBD2
CSASSGRGSPLHF,TGCAGTGCTAGTTCGGGGCGCGGTTCACCCCTCCACTTT,TRBV20-1,TRBJ1-6,many,NA
CASSQGPADYGYTF,TGCGCCAGCAGCCAAGGACCGGCCGACTATGGCTACACCTTC,TRBV4-1,TRBJ1-2,NA,NA
CASSINFFQPQHF,TGTGCCAGTAGTATAAATTTCTTCCAGCCCCAGCATTTT,TRBV19,TRBJ1-5,many,NA
CASSGRQGNLETQYF,TGTGCCAGCAGCGGACGACAGGGAAATTTGGAGACCCAGTACTTC,TRBV7-2,TRBJ2-5,NA,TRBD1
CSVEQGSGKLFF,TGCAGCGTTGAGCAGGGCTCTGGAAAACTGTTTTTT,TRBV29-1,TRBJ1-4,NA,NA
CASSYYHDSGYEQYF,TGTGCCAGCAGCTATTACCACGACTCAGGCTACGAGCAGTACTTC,TRBV7-2,TRBJ2-7,NA,NA
CATSDFRTGLRAFF,TGTGCCACCAGTGATTTCAGGACAGGCTTGAGGGCTTTCTTT,TRBV24-1,TRBJ1-1,NA,TRBD1
CSVGPAHNSPLHF,TGCAGCGTTGGGCCAGCGCATAATTCACCCCTCCACTTT,TRBV29-1,TRBJ1-6,NA,NA
CASSFGTGPAAFF,TGTGCCAGCAGCTTCGGTACAGGGCCGGCTGCTTTCTTT,TRBV5-6,TRBJ1-1,few,NA
CSAPPGLAGDETQYF,TGCAGTGCCCCGCCTGGACTAGCGGGCGACGAGACCCAGTACTTC,TRBV20-1,TRBJ2-5,NA,TRBD2
CASSLGRVVGYEQYF,TGTGCCAGCAGCCTCGGACGAGTAGTTGGGTACGAGCAGTACTTC,TRBV7-2,TRBJ2-7,many,NA
CSVEIRGEAGANVLTF,TGCAGCGTTGAAATCCGGGGGGAAGCTGGGGCCAACGTCCTGACTTTC,TRBV29-1,TRBJ2-6,many,TRBD2
CASSQGLRFTGELFF,TGTGCCAGCAGCCAAGGCCTCCGATTCACCGGGGAGCTGTTTTTT,TRBV14,TRBJ2-2,NA,NA
CATGDRKDNSPLHF,TGTGCCACTGGAGACAGGAAGGATAATTCACCCCTCCACTTT,TRBV15,TRBJ1-6,NA,NA
CASSEPPDRGFNYGYTF,TGCGCCAGCAGTGAGCCCCCGGACAGGGGATTTAACTATGGCTACACCTTC,TRBV10-1,TRBJ1-2,NA,TRBD1
CASSFGSDQPQYF,TGTGCCAGCAGCTTCGGTTCCGATCAGCCCCAGTACTTC,TRBV7-8,TRBJ2-5,NA,NA
CASSPPDGIEEKLFF,TGTGCCAGCAGCCCCCCGGACGGCATCGAGGAAAAACTGTTTTTT,TRBV7-4,TRBJ1-4,many,NA
CASSSGAGTANSPLHF,TGTGCCAGCAGCTCGGGGGCCGGGACAGCTAATTCACCCCTCCACTTT,TRBV7-8,TRBJ1-6,NA,TRBD1
CASSENREMIPYEQYF,TGTGCCAGCAGTGAAAATCGGGAGATGATTCCCTACGAGCAGTACTTC,TRBV2,TRBJ2-7,few,NA
CASSVYGAGNTIYF,TGTGCCAGCAGTGTGTACGGAGCTGGAAACACCATATATTTT,TRBV2,TRBJ1-3,many,NA
CSVRTSANEKLFF,TGCAGCGTTAGGACGTCGGCTAATGAAAAACTGTTTTTT,TRBV29-1,TRBJ1-4,many,NA
CASSFLQGGTEAFF,TGTGCCAGCAGCTTCCTACAGGGTGGCACTGAAGCTTTCTTT,TRBV7-9,TRBJ1-1,many,NA
CASSALGMNTEAF,TGTGCCAGCAGTGCGCTCGGGATGAACACTGAAGCTTTC,TRBV25-1,TRBJ2-6,NA,NA
CSLEGGHRYGYTF,TGCAGCTTGGAGGGGGGGCATCGGTATGGCTACACCTTC,TRBV29-1,TRBJ1-2,NA,NA
CSALRPIGRETQYF,TGCAGTGCACTACGACCCATTGGGCGGGAGACCCAGTACTTC,TRBV20-1,TRBJ2-5,many,NA
CASSLGLGGYSPLHF,TGTGCCAGCAGCTTAGGCCTCGGGGGGTATTCACCCCTCCACTTT,TRBV13,TRBJ1-6,few,NA
CSVGDSFYGYTF,TGCAGCGTTGGGGACAGCTTCTATGGCTACACCTTC,TRBV29-1,TRBJ1-2,NA,TRBD1
CAIRRTDMNTEAFF,TGTGCCATCAGGAGGACAGACATGAACACTGAAGCTTTCTTT,TRBV10-3,TRBJ1-1,many,NA
CASTEWVGTGELFF,TGTGCCAGCACTGAATGGGTGGGCACCGGGGAGCTGTTTTTT,TRBV2,TRBJ2-2,NA,NA
CATSEEVDTQYF,TGTGCCACCAGTGAGGAGGTTGATACGCAGTATTTT,TRBV25-1,TRBJ2-3,once,NA
CASSMDRDEQYF,TGTGCCAGCAGTATGGACAGGGACGAGCAGTACTTC,TRBV6-5,TRBJ2-7,NA,TRBD1
CASSLAQLAGVGEQYF,TGTGCCAGCAGCTTAGCGCAGCTAGCGGGAGTGGGTGAGCAGTACTTC,TRBV7-9,TRBJ2-7,few,TRBD2
CAGRWLNTEAFF,TGTGCCGGGAGGTGGCTGAACACTGAAGCTTTCTTT,TRBV2,TRBJ1-1,many,NA
CASSRQGAYSGNTIYF,TGTGCCAGCAGTAGACAGGGGGCCTACTCTGGAAACACCATATATTTT,TRBV12-3/TRBV12-4,TRBJ1-3,NA,TRBD1
CATSEPGQGGQETQYF,TGTGCCACCAGTGAACCGGGACAGGGAGGCCAAGAGACCCAGTACTTC,TRBV24-1,TRBJ2-5,few,TRBD1
CASTQSWAGTQPQHF,TGTGCCAGTACCCAATCGTGGGCGGGAACTCAGCCCCAGCATTTT,TRBV19,TRBJ1-5,few,NA
CASSLALLAGVRETQYF,TGTGCCAGCAGCTTAGCCCTACTAGCGGGAGTCCGGGAGACCCAGTACTTC,TRBV7-2,TRBJ2-5,few,TRBD2
CASRNLAGGPSTGELFF,TGCGCCAGCAGAAACCTAGCGGGAGGGCCCAGCACCGGGGAGCTGTTTTTT,TRBV7-9,TRBJ2-2,NA,TRBD2
CSAIDLGGMTGELFF,TGCAGTGCTATAGATTTGGGCGGGATGACCGGGGAGCTGTTTTTT,TRBV20-1,TRBJ2-2,NA,NA
CASSGPGRDSYEQYF,TGTGCCAGCAGCGGCCCTGGGCGGGACTCCTACGAGCAGTACTTC,TRBV7-9,TRBJ2-7,NA,NA
CSVTLGTEAFF,TGCAGCGTCACACTGGGGACTGAAGCTTTCTTT,TRBV29-1,TRBJ1-1,once,NA